This entry describes one T cell receptor (beta chain). Its antigen is unknown. Since a much larger clone is just one base distant, this may be a read error. This record belongs to a study of blood T cells in healthy people across ages. With a J-beta primer mix and a sample-barcoded 5' primer, a second PCR ran roughly 6 to 11 cycles. TCRdb re-derived calls from the 5' RACE reads in MiXCR, one entry per CDR3 protein. The sample holds 1.6 million or so distinct CDR3 sequences; around 35% are singletons and the top ten take 11%. Germline CDR1 is SGHTA and CDR2 is FQGNSA. This CDR3 comprises 14 residues. With 1 base clipped from V and 11 bases from J, the junction kept 8 bases outside the gene matches. Study results and caveats: Significant beta diversity loss was already apparent by age approximately 36, declining roughly linearly. No one knew whether donors had CMV, which possibly confounded expanded clonotype changes.

The chain has TRBV7-2 and TRBJ2-5; TRBD2 agrees at 9 bases. Input material: blood. The clonotype originates from a woman in her 30s in good health. CDR3 nucleotides: TGTGCCAGCAGCTTAGTCGGGACTAGCTTTGAGCAGTACTTC. As protein: CASSLVGTSFEQYF.